Described below is a single TCR beta chain sequence and its context. These data are taken from a study of CD8 T cells in Susac syndrome. The CDR3 sequence is 15 residues long. Trimming took 2 bases from V and 6 from J; bases not matched to a gene: 9. CDR1 and CDR2 from the germline V gene are MNHEY and SVGEGT. The RNA, about 0.5 to 1 ug, was put through reverse transcription using random hexamers. TCRdb analysed the immunoSEQ multiplex PCR reads with MiXCR anew, one entry per CDR3 protein. Of tens of thousands of distinct CDR3 sequences listed, 94% are singletons. The sequence was collected from a human donor in good health. The sample was CD8+ T cells from PBMCs. J is TRBJ1-1 and V is TRBV6-2 or TRBV6-3; 7 bases fit TRBD1. CDR3 DNA sequence: TGTGCCAGCAGTTACACCGGGACAGTTAACGCTGAAGCTTTCTTT. It encodes CASSYTGTVNAEAFF.